This TCR beta chain was profiled in a study of CD8 T cells in Susac syndrome. Through negative isolation, CD4+ and CD8+ T cells were obtained, while TEMRA cells were enriched using FACS. The RNA, about 0.45 to 1 ug, was put through reverse transcription using random hexamers. TCRdb processed the immunoSEQ multiplex PCR reads anew with MiXCR; each CDR3 protein has one entry. Counted here are around 220,000 distinct CDR3 sequences, 92% occurring once; the ten biggest clones make up less than 0.15%. V gave up 3 bases and J gave up 5 bases, with 22 bases separating them. The CDR3 covers 17 residues. CDR1 is GTSNPN, CDR2 SVGIG, per germline (reference sequence).

The sample taken for sequencing was CD8+ T cells from PBMCs. This chain joins TRBV30 and TRBJ2-2; possibly TRBD1 or TRBD2 for D (5 bases each). This receptor was taken from a human donor with multiple sclerosis. CDR3 nucleotide sequence: TGTGCCTGGAGCCTAACTTCGGACACCTCGGGAACCGGGGAGCTGTTTTTT. Its protein is CAWSLTSDTSGTGELFF.